Following are 26 T cell receptor beta chains from one sample sequenced in a study of T cell changes during pregnancy in multiple sclerosis. Only in-frame clones appear in the TCRdb table, and some are missing; sequencing was by immunoSEQ multiplex PCR. The sample shows fewer than 65,000 clones, 75% to 95% of them seen only once. The starting material was peripheral blood, obtained after pregnancy. These receptors all come from a female donor in good health, enrolled as a control in a pregnancy study.

J is TRBJ1-1 and V is TRBV5-1; D is uncertain. The germline V and J ends were trimmed by 4 bases and 1 base, with 11 bases remaining between them. This CDR3 is built from 14 residues. The germline V gene encodes CDR1 SGHRS and CDR2 YFSETQ. CDR3 nucleotides: TGCGCCAGCAGCCCCCGGGTCACGAACACTGAAGCTTTCTTT. The encoded protein is CASSPRVTNTEAFF.

The chain combines TRBV6-1 with TRBJ1-5, with D perhaps matching TRBD1 (5 bases). This CDR3 has 13 residues. V lost 7 bases, J lost 4 bases, and 11 bases lay in between. CDR1 and CDR2 from the germline V gene are MNHNS and SASEGT. CDR3 region: CASTPRGNQPQHF. The CDR3 nucleotides are TGTGCCAGCACCCCAAGGGGTAATCAGCCCCAGCATTTT.

The sample holds one count of this clone. The chain couples TRBV19 to TRBJ1-1, with unresolved D. The CDR3 is 14 amino acids. The V gene lost 0 bases and the J gene lost 2 bases, with 7 bases spanning the gap. Germline assignment: CDR1 LNHDA and CDR2 SQIVND (reference sequence). CDR3 sequence reads: CASSIELRNTEAFF. In DNA, the CDR3 is TGTGCCAGTAGTATAGAATTGAGAAACACTGAAGCTTTCTTT.

A single count supports this clone. This chain joins TRBV5-8 and TRBJ1-2, with no clear D. This CDR3 is 17 amino acids long. The germline V and J ends were trimmed by 1 base and 1 base, with 17 bases remaining between them. CDR1 SGHTS and CDR2 YDEGEE come from the germline V gene. The CDR3 nucleotides read TGTGCCAGCAGCTTGAATCCCAGACTCGGGAGTAACTATGGCTACACCTTC. Its protein is CASSLNPRLGSNYGYTF.

The chain combines TRBV4-3 with TRBJ2-2; 9 positions match TRBD1. V was pared by 4 bases and J by 3 bases, with 6 bases of the junction left unmatched. This CDR3 spans 16 amino acids. Germline V gene lookup returns CDR1 LGHNA and CDR2 YSLEER. The CDR3 sequence: CASSPNRGPHTGELFF. The CDR3 nucleotides read TGCGCCAGCAGCCCGAACAGGGGGCCTCACACCGGGGAGCTGTTTTTT.

V is TRBV4-2 and J is TRBJ2-3; TRBD2 matches at 7 bases. Trimming removed 0 bases from V and 4 bases from J; junction bases left unmatched: 10. This CDR3 region has 17 residues. The germline V gene encodes CDR1 LGHNA and CDR2 YNFKEQ. The CDR3 DNA reads TGTGCCAGCAGCCAAGATGGCGGCGGGGGTGGGGCAGATACGCAGTATTTT. Its translation is CASSQDGGGGGADTQYF.

The chain is built from TRBV19 and TRBJ2-3; D perhaps matches TRBD1 (5 bases). V lost 2 bases and J 3 bases, leaving 12 bases between the germline ends. CDR1 is LNHDA and CDR2 is SQIVND in the germline V gene (reference sequence). This CDR3 has 15 residues. This CDR3 reads CASSIQQGRTDTQYF. The CDR3 DNA sequence: TGTGCCAGTAGTATACAGCAGGGAAGGACAGATACGCAGTATTTT.

The genes are TRBV5-4 and TRBJ2-7; D may be TRBD2 (6 bases). Germline V CDR1 and CDR2: SGHNT, YYREEE (reference sequence). This CDR3 has 14 residues. The V end was cut by 3 bases, the J end by 2 bases, with 12 bases between. For the CDR3, the DNA is TGTGCCAGCAGCTGGGACGGCGGGGCCTACGAGCAGTACTTC. This sequence encodes CASSWDGGAYEQYF. Complete variable domain (other parts from reference TRBV5-4 and TRBJ2-7): ETGVTQSPTHLIKTRGQQVTLRCSSQSGHNTVSWYQQALGQGPQFIFQYYREEENGRGNFPPRFSGLQFPNYSSELNVNALELDDSALYLCASSWDGGAYEQYFGPGTRLTVT.

The rearrangement uses TRBV5-6 and TRBJ2-5; D is undetermined. Trimming pared 1 base from V and 2 bases from J, leaving 6 bases between. The CDR3 contains 13 residues. Germline V gene lookup returns CDR1 SGHDT and CDR2 YYEEEE. The CDR3 loop reads CASSLLSQETQYF. The DNA of the CDR3 is TGTGCCAGCAGCTTGTTATCTCAAGAGACCCAGTACTTC.

V usage is TRBV7-2 and J usage is TRBJ2-2; 11 nucleotides line up with TRBD2. The CDR3 spans 18 residues. Per the germline V gene, CDR1 is SGHTA and CDR2 is FQGNSA. Unmatched junction bases numbered 8, after V lost 4 bases and J lost 1 base. CDR3 DNA sequence: TGTGCCAGCAGCTCCCGACTAGCGGGGAGTATGAACACCGGGGAGCTGTTTTTT. Its protein product is CASSSRLAGSMNTGELFF.

There are a few counts of this clone. The chain uses TRBV27 and TRBJ1-2; D not certain. The CDR3 covers 14 residues. CDR1 MNHEY and CDR2 SMNVEV come from the germline V gene (reference sequence). V lost 4 bases to trimming and J lost 4 bases, with 13 bases between them. In DNA form, the CDR3 reads TGTGCCAGCAGTTCGCTGAGGCGGGCCTATGGCTACACCTTC. This sequence encodes CASSSLRRAYGYTF.

J is TRBJ1-2 and V is TRBV7-8, with 9 bases that match TRBD1. The CDR3 sequence is 15 residues long. CDR1 is SGHVS and CDR2 is FQNEAQ in the germline V gene. J lost 3 bases, V lost 2 bases, and 4 bases had no gene match. The CDR3 sequence: CASSLSRTGDYGYTF. The CDR3 DNA is TGTGCCAGCAGCTTATCCAGGACAGGGGACTATGGCTACACCTTC. Drawing the rest from reference TRBV7-8 and TRBJ1-2, the complete variable domain is GAGVSQSPRYKVAKRGQDVALRCDPISGHVSLFWYQQALGQGPEFLTYFQNEAQLDKSGLPSDRFFAERPEGSVSTLKIQRTQQEDSAVYLCASSLSRTGDYGYTFGSGTRLTVV.

The J gene is TRBJ2-7, the V gene TRBV4-2, with D tentatively TRBD1 (6 bases). Trimming pared 6 bases from V and 2 bases from J, leaving 17 bases between. CDR3 length: 15 amino acids. Germline assignment: CDR1 LGHNA and CDR2 YNFKEQ. This chain's CDR3 is CASSPDPGHPYEQYF. The DNA of the CDR3 is TGTGCCAGCAGTCCTGATCCGGGACACCCCTACGAGCAGTACTTC.

This clone showed up just a few times. CDR3 coding DNA: TGTGCCAGCAGCACCGATGGGGGAGGAGGCACTGAAGCTTTCTTT. Its translation: CASSTDGGGGTEAFF. The chain carries TRBV13 and TRBJ1-1; D possibly corresponds to TRBD1 (5 bases). From germline, CDR1 is PRHDT and CDR2 FYEKMQ (reference sequence). The length of the CDR3 is 15 residues. V was trimmed by 5 bases and J by 4 bases, leaving 17 bases between them.

The chain has TRBV5-8 and TRBJ1-1, with 8 bases aligning to TRBD1. J was trimmed by 14 bases and V by 2 bases; bases with no gene match: 14. The germline gives CDR1 SGHTS, CDR2 YDEGEE. There are 14 residues in the CDR3. The CDR3 DNA reads TGTGCCAGCAGCTTCGGGACAGGCCACGGGCGGGCATTCTTT. Its translation: CASSFGTGHGRAFF. Full variable domain (remainder filled in from reference TRBV5-8 and TRBJ1-1): EAGVTQSPTHLIKTRGQQATLRCSPISGHTSVYWYQQALGLGLQFLLWYDEGEERNRGNFPPRFSGRQFPNYSSELNVNALELEDSALYLCASSFGTGHGRAFFGQGTRLTVV.

V usage is TRBV5-4 and J usage is TRBJ2-2; the D is unclear. V lost 0 bases and J 7 bases, leaving 10 bases between the germline ends. Germline CDR1 and CDR2: SGHNT and YYREEE (reference sequence). There are 14 residues in the CDR3. The chain's CDR3 is CASSLVVAGGELFF. DNA of the CDR3: TGTGCCAGCAGCTTGGTAGTTGCTGGCGGGGAGCTGTTTTTT. Supplemented by reference TRBV5-4 and TRBJ2-2, the full variable domain reads ETGVTQSPTHLIKTRGQQVTLRCSSQSGHNTVSWYQQALGQGPQFIFQYYREEENGRGNFPPRFSGLQFPNYSSELNVNALELDDSALYLCASSLVVAGGELFFGEGSRLTVL.

This chain uses TRBV6-5 with TRBJ1-1; no clear D. Per germline, CDR1 MNHEY and CDR2 SVGAGI. The CDR3 length is 13 residues. Between the trimmed V and J ends, which lost 2 bases and 1 base, there was a span of 5 bases. The CDR3 here is CASSYGPNTEAFF. CDR3 DNA: TGTGCCAGCAGTTACGGGCCGAACACTGAAGCTTTCTTT.

The chain has TRBV19 and TRBJ1-3, with TRBD1 as a possible D gene (6 bases). The germline V and J ends were trimmed by 11 bases and 6 bases, with 20 bases remaining between them. Germline loops: CDR1 LNHDA, CDR2 SQIVND (reference sequence). The CDR3 spans 14 residues. The CDR3 reads CAAGPGQYPNTIYF. The CDR3 bases are TGTGCCGCAGGCCCCGGACAGTATCCAAACACCATATATTTT.

The gene calls are TRBV5-1 and TRBJ2-7; the match to TRBD1 covers 8 bases. V lost 0 bases to trimming and J lost 0 bases; unmatched junction nucleotides: 5. The CDR3 totals 16 residues. Per germline, CDR1 SGHRS and CDR2 YFSETQ. The CDR3 DNA reads TGCGCCAGCAGCTTGGGGCCACAGGGGGGCTCCTACGAGCAGTACTTC. This sequence encodes CASSLGPQGGSYEQYF.

V is TRBV9 and J is TRBJ1-1, with D tentatively TRBD1 (5 bases). Trimming removed 0 bases from V and 3 bases from J, with 15 bases in between. The CDR3 contains 16 residues. Germline CDR1 reads SGDLS; CDR2 reads YYNGEE. The CDR3 sequence: CASSVGPGRGDTEAFF. The CDR3 region has the DNA TGTGCCAGCAGCGTAGGGCCGGGCCGGGGGGACACTGAAGCTTTCTTT.

This sequence joins TRBV27 and TRBJ1-2; D possibly corresponds to TRBD1 (6 bases). Trimming left V 4 bases short and J 7 bases short, with 22 bases between. CDR3 length equals 16 residues. CDR1 is MNHEY, CDR2 SMNVEV, per germline (reference sequence). The CDR3: CASSSVIPQGFGGYTF. The DNA of the CDR3 is TGTGCCAGCAGTTCGGTAATCCCCCAGGGGTTTGGTGGCTACACCTTC.

The chain couples TRBV29-1 to TRBJ1-2; D might be TRBD1 (5 bases). Trimming removed 8 bases at V and 3 bases at J, with 16 bases between. This CDR3 is built from 13 residues. CDR1 SQVTM and CDR2 ANQGSEA come from the germline V gene. Here the CDR3 DNA reads TGCAGCTCACCTGCGGGGGGAGACTATGGCTACACCTTC. Protein product: CSSPAGGDYGYTF. The variable domain in full, with the rest retrieved from reference TRBV29-1 and TRBJ1-2, is SAVISQKPSRDICQRGTSLTIQCQVDSQVTMMFWYRQQPGQSLTLIATANQGSEATYESGFVIDKFPISRPNLTFSTLTVSNMSPEDSSIYLCSSPAGGDYGYTFGSGTRLTVV.

In this sample, this clone turned up once. This chain links TRBV4-3 with TRBJ1-1, with D possibly TRBD1 on 5 matching bases. The CDR3 sequence is 15 residues long. The germline V and J ends were trimmed by 1 base and 1 base, with 10 bases remaining between them. CDR1 LGHNA and CDR2 YSLEER come from the germline V gene. The CDR3 sequence is CASSQGPRANTEAFF. The CDR3 DNA reads as TGCGCCAGCAGCCAAGGCCCCAGGGCGAACACTGAAGCTTTCTTT.

The chain is built from TRBV30 and TRBJ1-3, with D possibly matching TRBD1 (5 bases). The ends were cut back, 3 bases at V and 0 bases at J, with 12 bases in the middle. This CDR3 has 15 residues. Germline V gene data show CDR1 as GTSNPN and CDR2 as SVGIG (reference sequence). CDR3 residues: CAWSAGGTSGNTIYF. CDR3 in DNA: TGTGCCTGGAGCGCGGGGGGGACCTCTGGAAACACCATATATTTT.

V is TRBV5-1 and J is TRBJ1-2; 8 bases agree with TRBD1. CDR1 and CDR2 (germline): SGHRS, YFSETQ. This CDR3 contains 15 residues. V lost 3 bases, J lost 4 bases, and 8 bases stayed unmatched. CDR3 in amino acids: CASSSRQGPSYGYTF. CDR3 DNA: TGCGCCAGCAGCTCCAGACAGGGGCCCAGCTATGGCTACACCTTC.

This clone was counted a few times. The rearrangement links TRBV7-3 to TRBJ1-1, with 10 bases matching TRBD1. The CDR3 spans 15 residues. V lost 5 bases, J lost 4 bases, and 7 bases stayed unmatched. CDR1 and CDR2 (germline): SGHTA, FQGTGA. The CDR3 sequence is CASSKTGGPGTEAFF. CDR3 nucleotides: TGTGCCAGCAGCAAGACAGGGGGCCCGGGCACTGAAGCTTTCTTT. Using reference TRBV7-3 and TRBJ1-1 for the parts outside the CDR3, the full variable domain is GAGVSQTPSNKVTEKGKYVELRCDPISGHTALYWYRQSLGQGPEFLIYFQGTGAADDSGLPNDRFFAVRPEGSVSTLKIQRTERGDSAVYLCASSKTGGPGTEAFFGQGTRLTVV.